The rows below give T cell receptor beta chains drawn from one sample of a study of cytomegalovirus exposure and HLA in healthy donors. Libraries were prepared by immunoSEQ multiplex PCR; TCRdb keeps only in-frame clonotypes and omits some of them. The sample consists of approximately 130,000 clones, 77% of them appearing once. The sequenced sample was PBMCs. These receptors all come from a woman aged 40 to 50 in good health and CMV-seronegative. Both conserved end residues are part of each CDR3. The order of the fields is CDR3 length, V gene, CDR3 protein.

cdr3_length: 15
v_call: TRBV27
cdr3_aa: CASSLSPNAAGELFF

cdr3_length: 11
v_call: TRBV28
cdr3_aa: CASSSLYGYTF

cdr3_length: 14
v_call: TRBV10-3
cdr3_aa: CAISESRGGNEQYF

cdr3_length: 15
v_call: TRBV18
cdr3_aa: CASSPGAHSTDTQYF

cdr3_length: 16
v_call: TRBV25-1
cdr3_aa: CASSEYGRQGTNEQYF

cdr3_length: 14
v_call: TRBV5-4
cdr3_aa: CASSKFGGINEQFF

cdr3_length: 11
v_call: TRBV10-3
cdr3_aa: CAIRGQDEQYF

cdr3_length: 17
v_call: TRBV6-7
cdr3_aa: CASSYTVAGQGGEKLFF

cdr3_length: 16
v_call: TRBV7-9
cdr3_aa: CASSLLPGQVADTQYF

cdr3_length: 14
v_call: TRBV27
cdr3_aa: CASSLLAVPDTQYF

cdr3_length: 14
v_call: TRBV25-1
cdr3_aa: CASSVGRMSAEAFF

cdr3_length: 15
v_call: TRBV6-5
cdr3_aa: CASSYSSGSNYGYTF

cdr3_length: 16
v_call: TRBV2
cdr3_aa: CASSENPAGVTGELFF

cdr3_length: 12
v_call: TRBV25-1
cdr3_aa: CASIGGTDTQYF

cdr3_length: 15
v_call: TRBV6-5
cdr3_aa: CASSRPGSGANVLTF

cdr3_length: 15
v_call: TRBV7-2
cdr3_aa: CASSLVRGGADTQYF

cdr3_length: 14
v_call: TRBV5-1
cdr3_aa: CASSLVEANYGYTF

cdr3_length: 14
v_call: TRBV6-1
cdr3_aa: CASSEQDREYGYTF

cdr3_length: 14
v_call: TRBV27
cdr3_aa: CASSLQGDNYEQYF

cdr3_length: 13
v_call: TRBV29-1
cdr3_aa: CSVEETGFGGYTF

cdr3_length: 14
v_call: TRBV7-9
cdr3_aa: CASSVQQGYTEAFF

cdr3_length: 15
v_call: TRBV6-5
cdr3_aa: CASSYGDRGRYEQYF

cdr3_length: 14
v_call: TRBV15
cdr3_aa: CATTQYSGANVLTF

cdr3_length: 16
v_call: TRBV6-1
cdr3_aa: CASSDSAGGRGNTIYF

cdr3_length: 15
v_call: TRBV19
cdr3_aa: CASGREGLQNYGYTF

cdr3_length: 12
v_call: TRBV5-6
cdr3_aa: CASSLGAYEQYF

cdr3_length: 14
v_call: TRBV4-2
cdr3_aa: CASSQDQGLTGYTF

cdr3_length: 15
v_call: TRBV6-1
cdr3_aa: CASSELGGRDQPQHF

cdr3_length: 15
v_call: TRBV28
cdr3_aa: CASSLGQGKEVKLFF

cdr3_length: 15
v_call: TRBV5-4
cdr3_aa: CASSLVQTGNYGYTF

cdr3_length: 16
v_call: TRBV25-1
cdr3_aa: CASSDSPGGPNTEAFF

cdr3_length: 14
v_call: TRBV12-1
cdr3_aa: CASSGDSGKETQYF

cdr3_length: 14
v_call: TRBV6-5
cdr3_aa: CASSYYEGEGIQYF

cdr3_length: 16
v_call: TRBV7-9
cdr3_aa: CASSLGGQGASGGYTF

cdr3_length: 17
v_call: TRBV5-4
cdr3_aa: CASSLANARGYNSPLHF

cdr3_length: 13
v_call: TRBV7-7
cdr3_aa: CASSLAGPGELFF

cdr3_length: 16
v_call: TRBV5-6
cdr3_aa: CASSLGAATNTDTQYF

cdr3_length: 12
v_call: TRBV29-1
cdr3_aa: CSVVWASYEQYF

cdr3_length: 16
v_call: TRBV5-1
cdr3_aa: CASTQRGAGSTDTQYF

cdr3_length: 15
v_call: TRBV19
cdr3_aa: CASTPADRNNSPLHF

cdr3_length: 15
v_call: TRBV4-2
cdr3_aa: CASSQETGGGEKLFF

cdr3_length: 17
v_call: TRBV7-8
cdr3_aa: CASSFEGAGATNYGYTF

cdr3_length: 14
v_call: TRBV9
cdr3_aa: CASSVGGGANVLTF

cdr3_length: 16
v_call: TRBV7-8
cdr3_aa: CASTPVRDRGHNEQFF

cdr3_length: 19
v_call: TRBV5-1
cdr3_aa: CASSTPASGGAGSYNEQFF

cdr3_length: 15
v_call: TRBV30
cdr3_aa: CAWRTTGGVSGEQYF

cdr3_length: 15
v_call: TRBV6-5
cdr3_aa: CASSVGQAKNTEAFF

cdr3_length: 15
v_call: TRBV25-1
cdr3_aa: CASSFIGAVNTEAFF

cdr3_length: 17
v_call: TRBV9
cdr3_aa: CASSVGAGGDVFIEQFF

cdr3_length: 16
v_call: TRBV5-8
cdr3_aa: CASSRGLAGAGDTQYF

cdr3_length: 12
v_call: TRBV27
cdr3_aa: CASSSGSGAGFF

cdr3_length: 12
v_call: TRBV29-1
cdr3_aa: CSGGQGNNGYTF

cdr3_length: 16
v_call: TRBV7-9
cdr3_aa: CASTQTTGTGANVLTF